The 15 T cell receptor beta chains below were found in one sample sequenced in a study of blood T cell repertoires in COVID-19. This table comes from immunoSEQ multiplex PCR, and its TCRdb copy is limited to in-frame clones, with some not included. The table lists roughly 40,000 clones, roughly 80% of them singletons. Sequenced material: peripheral blood. These receptors came from a woman of 80 years or more with acute or convalescent COVID-19.

The V and J genes are TRBV19 and TRBJ1-2; TRBD1 agrees at 7 bases. Germline V gene sequence: CDR1 LNHDA, CDR2 SQIVND (reference sequence). V was pared by 4 bases and J by 4 bases, with 9 bases of the junction left unmatched. This CDR3 has 15 amino acids. The CDR3 nucleotides read TGTGCCAGTAGTACAACAAGAGACAGGGCCTATGGCTACACCTTC. Its translation: CASSTTRDRAYGYTF.

The chain carries TRBV14 and TRBJ2-2, with 7 bases matching TRBD2. V trimming: 1 base; J trimming: 6 bases; junction bases outside the gene matches: 5. Germline V gene sequence: CDR1 SGHDN, CDR2 FVKESK. The CDR3 contains 15 residues. The CDR3, as DNA: TGTGCCAGCAGCCAAGTTAGACGGGGGGCCGGGGAGCTGTTTTTT. Its translation is CASSQVRRGAGELFF.

The rearrangement links TRBV5-1 to TRBJ2-5; D is unclear. V was clipped by 4 bases and J by 0 bases, with 19 bases between them. CDR1 and CDR2 (germline): SGHRS, YFSETQ. CDR3 length: 17 amino acids. The CDR3 reads CASSPQASVSYQETQYF. CDR3 sequence (DNA): TGCGCCAGCAGCCCCCAAGCTAGTGTTTCTTACCAAGAGACCCAGTACTTC.

CDR3 loop: CASSLEGLGLGTDTQYF. As DNA, the CDR3 is TGTGCCAGCAGCTTAGAGGGTTTGGGCCTTGGCACAGATACGCAGTATTTT. V usage is TRBV11-2 and J usage is TRBJ2-3, with D hard to call. Germline V CDR1 and CDR2: SGHAT, FQNNGV. The CDR3 sequence is 17 residues long. The V end lost 0 bases, the J end lost 1 base, and 14 bases lay between the germline ends.

The chain links TRBV10-3 to TRBJ2-1, with 10 nucleotides matching TRBD2. From germline, CDR1 is ENHRY and CDR2 SYGVKD. The V gene end was trimmed by 6 bases and the J gene end by 7 bases; junction bases not matched to a gene: 6. This CDR3 has 14 amino acids. CDR3 nucleotide sequence: TGTGCCATCAGCTCGGGACTAGCGTCGAATGAGCAGTTCTTC. Its translation: CAISSGLASNEQFF.

This clone was counted once. The chain recombines TRBV19 with TRBJ1-4, with D maybe TRBD1 (6 bases). The CDR3 runs 16 residues. The V end was cut by 5 bases, the J end by 8 bases, with 21 bases between. Germline lookup yields CDR1 LNHDA and CDR2 SQIVND (reference sequence). The CDR3 sequence is CASSFSPQGSVEKLFF. As DNA, the CDR3 is TGTGCCAGTAGTTTCTCCCCACAGGGTTCGGTCGAAAAACTGTTTTTT.

V gene TRBV29-1 combines with J gene TRBJ2-1, with D uncertain. The CDR3 consists of 14 residues. With 7 bases removed from V and 0 bases from J, the gap between germline ends came to 13 bases. CDR1 and CDR2 from the germline V gene are SQVTM and ANQGSEA. The CDR3 nucleotides are TGCAGCGGAGGCGGAGTGAGCTCCTACAATGAGCAGTTCTTC. It specifies CSGGGVSSYNEQFF.

This rearrangement joins TRBV28 to TRBJ2-5, with 9 bases aligning to TRBD1. V dropped 3 bases and J dropped 6; count of bases not matched to a gene: 5. Germline-derived CDR1 and CDR2 are MDHEN and SYDVKM. The CDR3 is 14 residues long. DNA of the CDR3: TGTGCCAGCAGTTTTTCGGACAGGGGACAGACCCAGTACTTC. This sequence encodes CASSFSDRGQTQYF.

This chain connects TRBV5-8 to TRBJ2-5; 10 bases map to TRBD1. J lost 5 bases, V lost 3 bases, and 4 bases had no gene match. Looked up from germline, CDR1 is SGHTS and CDR2 is YDEGEE. This CDR3 is 14 amino acids long. The CDR3: CASSSTGGRETQYF. The CDR3 coding sequence is TGTGCCAGCAGCTCGACAGGGGGCCGGGAGACCCAGTACTTC.

The chain is built from TRBV4-3 and TRBJ2-5, with 7 bases fitting TRBD2. V lost 4 bases, J lost 6 bases, and 5 bases stayed unmatched. CDR3 size: 13 residues. Germline V lookup: CDR1 LGHNA, CDR2 YSLEER. The CDR3 nucleotides are TGCGCCAGCAGCCCCGGACTAGTAAAGACCCAGTACTTC. Translated, it gives CASSPGLVKTQYF.

The chain employs TRBV19 and TRBJ2-5; 8 bases line up with TRBD2. Germline V gene data show CDR1 as LNHDA and CDR2 as SQIVND (reference sequence). Trimming at V came to 6 bases and at J to 4 bases, leaving 4 bases not matched to a gene. The CDR3 is 13 amino acids. This chain's CDR3 is CASSGTRGETQYF. CDR3 nucleotides: TGTGCCAGTAGCGGGACTAGGGGAGAGACCCAGTACTTC.

This rearrangement joins TRBV7-2 to TRBJ1-2; TRBD1 matches at 8 bases. V gave up 1 base and J gave up 6 bases; unmatched junction bases: 7. The length of the CDR3 is 15 residues. Germline V lookup: CDR1 SGHTA, CDR2 FQGNSA. The CDR3 DNA sequence: TGTGCCAGCAGCTTAGTGCGTTCAGGGGGCAATGGCTACACCTTC. Protein: CASSLVRSGGNGYTF.

J is TRBJ1-1 and V is TRBV7-2; 7 positions agree with TRBD1. CDR3 size: 11 residues. With 8 bases clipped from V and 4 bases from J, the junction kept 1 base outside the gene matches. Germline-derived CDR1 and CDR2 are SGHTA and FQGNSA. CDR3 loop: CASPGGTEAFF. The CDR3 bases are TGTGCCAGCCCAGGGGGCACTGAAGCTTTCTTT.

V and J are TRBV4-1 and TRBJ1-2; no firm D call. Trimming took 4 bases from V and 7 from J, leaving 19 bases between them. This CDR3 has 15 residues. Germline assignment: CDR1 MGHRA and CDR2 YSYEKL. CDR3 amino acids: CASSLRQGAVAGYTF. The CDR3 DNA reads as TGCGCCAGCAGCCTTAGACAAGGCGCCGTGGCTGGCTACACCTTC.

The chain employs TRBV14 and TRBJ1-1, with 12 nucleotides matching TRBD1. The CDR3 totals 16 residues. In germline, CDR1 is SGHDN, CDR2 FVKESK. The ends lost 4 bases at V and 0 bases at J; junction bases unmatched: 3. The CDR3 nucleotides are TGTGCCAGCAGCCGGGACAGGGGGCAAGTGAACACTGAAGCTTTCTTT. Protein sequence: CASSRDRGQVNTEAFF.